The clone carrying this T cell receptor beta chain was seen only a few times. TCRdb's table, derived via immunoSEQ multiplex PCR, lists solely in-frame clones and lacks some. The table lists about 67,000 clones, more than 85% of them singletons. The data belong to a study of T cell changes during pregnancy in multiple sclerosis. The CDR3 consists of 15 residues. Germline assignment: CDR1 WNHNN and CDR2 SYGVQD (reference sequence). V lost 2 bases, J lost 5 bases, and 3 bases stayed unmatched. This material consisted of peripheral blood, taken in the second trimester of pregnancy. The TCR originated in a female donor with multiple sclerosis, enrolled in a pregnancy study. The V gene is TRBV10-1, the J gene TRBJ2-7; 13 bases match TRBD2. The CDR3 nucleotides read TGCGCCAGCAGTGAGGGACTAGCGGGAGCCCACGAGCAGTACTTC. It translates to CASSEGLAGAHEQYF.